Listed here are 23 T cell receptor beta chains from one sample, sequenced in a study of blood T cell repertoires in COVID-19. The repertoire was sequenced with immunoSEQ multiplex PCR; TCRdb's copy has only in-frame clones and lacks some. The sample yields some 70,000 clones, more than 80% seen once. Sequenced sample: peripheral blood. All receptors derive from a man aged 30 to 45 with acute or convalescent COVID-19.

The gene calls are TRBV9 and TRBJ2-7, with a tentative D call TRBD1 (6 bases). Germline V gives CDR1 SGDLS, CDR2 YYNGEE. The CDR3 is 13 residues long. V lost 2 bases to trimming and J lost 7 bases, with 13 bases between them. CDR3 DNA sequence: TGTGCCAGCAGCGTCGGACAGTTGGGGGAGCAGTACTTC. Its translation: CASSVGQLGEQYF.

The chain carries TRBV19 and TRBJ1-1; D is possibly TRBD1 (6 bases). The germline V gene has CDR1 LNHDA and CDR2 SQIVND (reference sequence). V gave up 5 bases and J gave up 2 bases, with 12 bases separating them. The CDR3 covers 14 residues. The CDR3 loop reads CASSVTGYNTEAFF. The CDR3 DNA follows: TGTGCCAGTAGTGTTACAGGGTACAACACTGAAGCTTTCTTT.

The chain recombines TRBV4-1 with TRBJ1-6, with D possibly TRBD1 on 5 matching bases. The germline gives CDR1 MGHRA, CDR2 YSYEKL. V dropped 4 bases and J dropped 8 bases, with 18 bases sitting between them. This CDR3 is built from 16 residues. Here the CDR3 DNA reads TGCGCCAGCAGCCGCCTCTCGGACAATCGGGATTCACCCCTCCACTTT. Its translation is CASSRLSDNRDSPLHF.

The chain joins TRBV7-9 to TRBJ2-3, with D perhaps matching TRBD1 (5 bases). Looked up from germline, CDR1 is SEHNR and CDR2 is FQNEAQ (reference sequence). There are 14 residues in the CDR3. The V end lost 5 bases, the J end lost 0 bases, and 9 bases lay between the germline ends. The CDR3 protein is CASSTRTSTDTQYF. CDR3 nucleotides: TGTGCCAGCAGCACCCGGACAAGCACAGATACGCAGTATTTT. Filled out from reference TRBV7-9 and TRBJ2-3, the complete variable domain reads DTGVSQNPRHKITKRGQNVTFRCDPISEHNRLYWYRQTLGQGPEFLTYFQNEAQLEKSRLLSDRFSAERPKGSFSTLEIQRTEQGDSAMYLCASSTRTSTDTQYFGPGTRLTVL.

This chain uses TRBV7-3 with TRBJ2-3; D not resolved. Trimming took off 2 bases at V and 1 base at J, with 4 bases between the two ends. Germline CDR1 SGHTA, CDR2 FQGTGA. CDR3 length: 13 amino acids. CDR3 bases: TGTGCCAGCAGCTTAGTCGGCACAGATACGCAGTATTTT. This gives the protein CASSLVGTDTQYF.

This chain connects TRBV5-1 to TRBJ2-3; D may be TRBD2 (6 bases). CDR3 length equals 15 residues. Germline V CDR1 and CDR2: SGHRS, YFSETQ. The germline V and J ends were trimmed by 1 base and 0 bases, with 9 bases remaining between them. The CDR3 bases are TGCGCCAGCAGCTTGATCGCGGGAAGCACAGATACGCAGTATTTT. It codes for CASSLIAGSTDTQYF.

The chain recombines TRBV7-2 with TRBJ2-7, with D possibly matching TRBD1 (6 bases). The CDR3 totals 14 residues. V was cut by 1 base and J by 3 bases, with 10 bases left in between. Per the germline V gene, CDR1 is SGHTA and CDR2 is FQGNSA. The CDR3 loop is CASSLDRDLYEQYF. CDR3 nucleotide sequence: TGTGCCAGCAGCTTAGACAGGGACCTCTACGAGCAGTACTTC. The variable domain in full, with the rest retrieved from reference TRBV7-2 and TRBJ2-7, is GAGVSQSPSNKVTEKGKDVELRCDPISGHTALYWYRQSLGQGLEFLIYFQGNSAPDKSGLPSDRFSAERTGGSVSTLTIQRTQQEDSAVYLCASSLDRDLYEQYFGPGTRLTVT.

J is TRBJ2-7 and V is TRBV4-1; TRBD2 matches 7 bases. V dropped 0 bases and J dropped 10; count of bases not matched to a gene: 9. Germline V gene lookup returns CDR1 MGHRA and CDR2 YSYEKL. The CDR3 spans 14 residues. CDR3 in DNA: TGCGCCAGCAGCCAAGATCGAGGGCTAGCGGCCCAGTACTTC. Its protein is CASSQDRGLAAQYF.

A remark on this clone: This sample includes further DNA sequences coding for the same CDR3. This chain connects TRBV28 to TRBJ2-6; D is ambiguous. Trimming took off 1 base at V and 4 bases at J, with 5 bases between the two ends. CDR3 length: 14 residues. Germline V gene data show CDR1 as MDHEN and CDR2 as SYDVKM. The CDR3 region has the DNA TGTGCCAGCAGTTTATCCTCCGGGGCCAACGTCCTGACTTTC. The encoded protein is CASSLSSGANVLTF.

This sequence joins TRBV7-9 and TRBJ1-5; D unclear. CDR1 and CDR2 from the germline V gene are SEHNR and FQNEAQ (reference sequence). The CDR3 is 15 residues long. V lost 5 bases and J 2 bases, leaving 13 bases between the germline ends. The CDR3: CASSHGSEGNQPQHF. The DNA of the CDR3 is TGTGCCAGCAGCCACGGGTCGGAAGGCAATCAGCCCCAGCATTTT.

In DNA, the CDR3 is TGTGCCAGCAGTTCCGGGGGGCTGAGGGCTTTCTTT. It translates to CASSSGGLRAFF. The rearrangement uses TRBV28 and TRBJ1-1, with D perhaps TRBD1 (6 bases). Germline V gene sequence: CDR1 MDHEN, CDR2 SYDVKM. This CDR3 has 12 amino acids. Trimming stripped 4 bases from V and 11 bases from J, with 14 bases between.

This rearrangement joins TRBV5-1 to TRBJ2-1; TRBD2 is a possible D gene (6 bases). There are 15 residues in the CDR3. Germline V gene sequence: CDR1 SGHRS, CDR2 YFSETQ. V lost 3 bases and J 0 bases, leaving 10 bases between the germline ends. The DNA for the CDR3 is TGCGCCAGCAGCTCCGGGGGAGGCTCCTACAATGAGCAGTTCTTC. Protein sequence: CASSSGGGSYNEQFF.

The rearrangement joins TRBV11-1 to TRBJ1-4; D is unresolved. V was trimmed by 5 bases and J by 8 bases, leaving 12 bases between them. CDR1 is SGHAT and CDR2 is FQDESV in the germline V gene (reference sequence). The CDR3 covers 13 residues. The CDR3 DNA sequence: TGTGCCAGCAGCCGGAACCCAGGCGAAAAACTGTTTTTT. As protein: CASSRNPGEKLFF.

This chain links TRBV28 with TRBJ2-1; TRBD2 matches at 9 bases. V shed 4 bases, J shed 8 bases, and the junction held 3 bases outside the gene matches. Germline CDR1 MDHEN, CDR2 SYDVKM. This CDR3 is built from 13 residues. The DNA of the CDR3 is TGTGCCAGCAGTTCTAGCGGGATAGATGAGCAGTTCTTC. Amino acid sequence: CASSSSGIDEQFF.

The V gene is TRBV7-9, the J gene TRBJ2-7; D remains unclear. The germline V gene has CDR1 SEHNR and CDR2 FQNEAQ (reference sequence). Trimming left V 2 bases short and J 4 bases short, with 9 bases between. The CDR3 covers 13 residues. The CDR3 sequence is CASSLRPGYEQYF. The CDR3 region has the DNA TGTGCCAGCAGCTTAAGGCCCGGGTACGAGCAGTACTTC.

The V call is TRBV7-9, the J call TRBJ2-2, with D unclear. CDR1 and CDR2 (germline): SEHNR, FQNEAQ (reference sequence). The V end was cut by 5 bases, the J end by 4 bases, with 8 bases between. The CDR3 contains 13 residues. CDR3 protein: CASSPTTTGELFF. The CDR3 DNA reads TGTGCCAGCAGCCCAACTACCACCGGGGAGCTGTTTTTT.

V gene TRBV3-1 (or the pseudogene TRBV3-2) combines with J gene TRBJ2-3; no definite D call. Looked up from germline, CDR1 is LGHDT and CDR2 is YNNKEL (reference sequence). This CDR3 has 16 amino acids. V was cut by 0 bases and J by 1 base, with 11 bases left in between. The CDR3 coding sequence is TGTGCCAGCAGCCAAGAGCCCGCTGGGCGCACAGATACGCAGTATTTT. Residues: CASSQEPAGRTDTQYF.

The sample holds a few counts of this clone. This chain joins TRBV6-5 and TRBJ2-4; 10 bases agree with TRBD2. This CDR3 region has 13 residues. J lost 5 bases, V lost 6 bases, and 1 base had no gene match. The germline gives CDR1 MNHEY, CDR2 SVGAGI. DNA of the CDR3: TGTGCCAGCAGAGGGACTAGCGAAAACATTCAGTACTTC. This sequence encodes CASRGTSENIQYF.

This chain uses TRBV15 with TRBJ2-1; D is perhaps TRBD2 (5 bases). V was pared by 5 bases and J by 9 bases, with 20 bases between. Germline V gives CDR1 LNHNV, CDR2 YYDKDF (reference sequence). CDR3 length: 15 residues. CDR3 protein: CATSPDRGEWSEQFF. In nucleotides, the CDR3 is TGTGCCACCAGCCCTGATCGGGGAGAATGGTCTGAGCAGTTCTTC.

The V call is TRBV9, the J call TRBJ2-7; 9 bases map to TRBD2. The CDR3 loop spans 15 amino acids. V lost 4 bases to trimming and J lost 0 bases; unmatched junction nucleotides: 5. CDR1 and CDR2 from the germline V gene are SGDLS and YYNGEE. CDR3 sequence (DNA): TGTGCCAGCAGCCAGGGTAGCGGGGGCTCCTACGAGCAGTACTTC. Translation gives CASSQGSGGSYEQYF.

The chain combines TRBV3-1 (or the pseudogene TRBV3-2) with TRBJ2-3, with D uncertain. Germline CDR1 LGHDT, CDR2 YNNKEL (reference sequence). Trimming left V 1 base short and J 5 bases short, with 7 bases between. The CDR3 extends over 13 amino acids. CDR3 protein: CASSQVYRDTQYF. CDR3 in DNA: TGTGCCAGCAGCCAAGTCTACAGAGATACGCAGTATTTT.

The genes are TRBV5-1 and TRBJ1-2; D is unclear. V lost 0 bases, J lost 8 bases, and 14 bases lay in between. The CDR3 loop spans 14 amino acids. The germline gives CDR1 SGHRS, CDR2 YFSETQ. This CDR3 reads CASSLDGGPGGYTF. The DNA for the CDR3 is TGCGCCAGCAGCTTGGATGGAGGACCCGGAGGCTACACCTTC. Using reference TRBV5-1 and TRBJ1-2 for the parts outside the CDR3, the full variable domain is KAGVTQTPRYLIKTRGQQVTLSCSPISGHRSVSWYQQTPGQGLQFLFEYFSETQRNKGNFPGRFSGRQFSNSRSEMNVSTLELGDSALYLCASSLDGGPGGYTFGSGTRLTVV.

The chain has TRBV6-2 or TRBV6-3 and TRBJ2-3; 9 bases fit TRBD2. This CDR3 region has 15 residues. Germline values: CDR1 MNHEY, CDR2 SVGEGT. With 3 bases clipped from V and 3 bases from J, the junction kept 4 bases outside the gene matches. The CDR3 region has the DNA TGTGCCAGCAGTTATGCGGGAGGGCGGACAGATACGCAGTATTTT. Translated, it gives CASSYAGGRTDTQYF.